These 26 T cell receptor beta chains share one sample of origin, sequenced in a study of blood T cell repertoires in COVID-19 (dated by TCRdb to the early 2020s). The method behind the library was the immunoSEQ multiplex PCR assay. The table comes from immuneACCESS by way of TCRdb, which keeps in-frame sequences with V and J called. Part of the clones is missing from these tables; in studies checked, under half for an unresolved V gene and the rest for unknown reasons. In this sample the table shows roughly 110,000 clones, around 92% of which occur a single time. Clones ranked in the top ten supply roughly 4.6% of the sample. Sequenced sample: peripheral blood. The receptors originated from a man between 40 and 49 years old with active or convalescent COVID-19.

Details on this clone: One junction end disagrees with the germline gene, perhaps due to a read error. The chain uses TRBV7-6 and TRBJ1-4; 12 bases agree with TRBD1. Germline CDR1 SGHVS, CDR2 FNYEAQ. The CDR3 loop spans 16 amino acids. The CDR3 DNA reads as TGTGCCAGCAGCCTAGCGGGACAGGGGGCCGGGGAAAAACTGTTTTTT. This sequence encodes CASSLAGQGAGEKLFF. Full variable domain (rest looked up from reference TRBV7-6 and TRBJ1-4): GAGVSQSPRYKVTKRGQDVALRCDPISGHVSLYWYRQALGQGPEFLTYFNYEAQQDKSGLPNDRFSAERPEGSISTLTIQRTEQRDSAMYRCASSLAGQGAGEKLFFGSGTQLSVL.

V usage is TRBV19 and J usage is TRBJ2-1; 10 bases map to TRBD2. The CDR3 sequence is 15 residues long. J was trimmed by 6 bases and V by 2 bases; bases with no gene match: 4. The V gene's germline CDR1 is LNHDA and CDR2 SQIVND (reference sequence). CDR3 residues: CASSIRTSGRNEQFF. CDR3 nucleotide sequence: TGTGCCAGTAGTATAAGGACTAGCGGCCGCAATGAGCAGTTCTTC.

The chain carries TRBV6-2 or TRBV6-3 and TRBJ1-4, with a possible D match to TRBD1 (5 bases). From germline, CDR1 is MNHEY and CDR2 SVGEGT. Trimming pared 0 bases from V and 5 bases from J, leaving 7 bases between. The CDR3 length is 14 residues. This CDR3 is CASSYSGGNEKLFF. The CDR3 DNA is TGTGCCAGCAGTTACTCCGGGGGGAATGAAAAACTGTTTTTT.

The genes are TRBV27 and TRBJ1-5; D unclear. The CDR3 is 17 residues long. Trimming shortened V by 5 bases and J by 4 bases, and 21 bases separated the two germline ends. Germline values: CDR1 MNHEY, CDR2 SMNVEV (reference sequence). In DNA, the CDR3 is TGTGCCAGCAGTCTATACCCCCCAGGCGGGTCTAATCAGCCCCAGCATTTT. Its translation is CASSLYPPGGSNQPQHF.

The count of this clone is one. The chain recombines TRBV7-9 with TRBJ1-2; D is uncertain. This CDR3 is built from 13 residues. Trimming left V 7 bases short and J 8 bases short, with 17 bases between. From germline, CDR1 is SEHNR and CDR2 FQNEAQ (reference sequence). The CDR3 DNA sequence: TGTGCCAGCAAACGGGATCTCAAGGAGGGCTACACCTTC. Its translation: CASKRDLKEGYTF.

The gene calls are TRBV6-5 and TRBJ1-2, with D perhaps TRBD1 (5 bases). This CDR3 has 13 amino acids. The germline CDR1 and CDR2 sequences are MNHEY and SVGAGI. The V and J ends lost 7 bases and 4 bases respectively, with 13 bases between them. CDR3 bases: TGTGCCAGCACCCGGGGGGAGGGCTATGGCTACACCTTC. Its translation: CASTRGEGYGYTF.

This chain joins TRBV18 and TRBJ2-7, with 10 bases matching TRBD1. In germline, CDR1 is KGHSH, CDR2 LQKENI. Trimming cost V 1 base and J 6 bases; bases outside gene matches: 9. There are 16 residues in the CDR3. The DNA of the CDR3 is TGTGCCAGCTCACCACAAGAACAGACAGGGGGCGCCGAGCAGTACTTC. It yields the protein CASSPQEQTGGAEQYF. Looking up the rest from reference TRBV18 and TRBJ2-7 gives the full variable domain: NAGVMQNPRHLVRRRGQEARLRCSPMKGHSHVYWYRQLPEEGLKFMVYLQKENIIDESGMPKERFSAEFPKEGPSILRIQQVVRGDSAAYFCASSPQEQTGGAEQYFGPGTRLTVT.

The rearrangement joins TRBV7-2 to TRBJ2-3; a possible D gene is TRBD2 (5 bases). CDR3 length: 15 amino acids. The germline CDR1 and CDR2 sequences are SGHTA and FQGNSA. V was pared by 2 bases and J by 4 bases, with 13 bases between. The CDR3 region has the DNA TGTGCCAGCAGCTTAAGCGACTACCGATCAGATACGCAGTATTTT. Its protein product is CASSLSDYRSDTQYF.

The genes are TRBV14 and TRBJ2-1; 10 bases map to TRBD2. The CDR3 is made up of 16 amino acids. Germline-derived CDR1 and CDR2 are SGHDN and FVKESK. V was clipped by 0 bases and J by 2 bases; unmatched bases: 1. The chain's CDR3 is CASSQELAGAYNEQFF. Here the CDR3 DNA reads TGTGCCAGCAGCCAAGAGCTAGCGGGGGCCTACAATGAGCAGTTCTTC.

The V call is TRBV4-3, the J call TRBJ1-2, with D perhaps TRBD1 (5 bases). Germline CDR1 is LGHNA and CDR2 is YSLEER. The CDR3 extends over 13 amino acids. Trimming shortened V by 8 bases and J by 2 bases, and 12 bases separated the two germline ends. The CDR3 sequence: CASSTDSNYGYTF. The CDR3, as DNA: TGCGCCAGCTCGACAGATTCAAACTATGGCTACACCTTC.

The chain couples TRBV7-9 to TRBJ2-1; 12 bases agree with TRBD2. This CDR3 comprises 17 residues. The V gene's germline CDR1 is SEHNR and CDR2 FQNEAQ (reference sequence). V lost 5 bases, J lost 1 base, and 6 bases stayed unmatched. In DNA, the CDR3 is TGTGCCAGCAGCCCGACTAGCGGGAGTCAGTCCTACAATGAGCAGTTCTTC. Translated: CASSPTSGSQSYNEQFF.

V gene TRBV18 combines with J gene TRBJ2-2; D is perhaps TRBD1 (6 bases). Germline V gives CDR1 KGHSH, CDR2 LQKENI. V was shortened by 3 bases and J by 4 bases, with 12 bases between the two germline ends. CDR3 size: 15 residues. DNA for the CDR3: TGTGCCAGCTCACCGGGACATCAAGTCACCGGGGAGCTGTTTTTT. Translating gives CASSPGHQVTGELFF. Based on the CDR3 plus reference TRBV18 and TRBJ2-2, the full variable domain is NAGVMQNPRHLVRRRGQEARLRCSPMKGHSHVYWYRQLPEEGLKFMVYLQKENIIDESGMPKERFSAEFPKEGPSILRIQQVVRGDSAAYFCASSPGHQVTGELFFGEGSRLTVL.

The V and J genes are TRBV28 and TRBJ2-5, with D maybe TRBD1 (5 bases). The V end was cut by 2 bases, the J end by 1 base, with 11 bases between. Germline CDR1 is MDHEN and CDR2 is SYDVKM. The CDR3 is 15 residues long. Written as DNA, the CDR3 is TGTGCCAGCAGTTTAGGAACAGGACCCCAAGAGACCCAGTACTTC. It specifies CASSLGTGPQETQYF.

The chain combines TRBV19 with TRBJ2-7; 10 positions agree with TRBD1. The V and J ends lost 6 bases and 6 bases, in that order; junction bases with no gene match: 5. The CDR3 is made up of 13 amino acids. Germline values: CDR1 LNHDA, CDR2 SQIVND (reference sequence). CDR3 sequence: CASSRDRGTEQYF. The CDR3 coding sequence is TGTGCCAGTAGCCGGGACAGGGGAACCGAGCAGTACTTC.

The V and J genes are TRBV30 and TRBJ1-3; 9 bases agree with TRBD1. CDR1 is GTSNPN, CDR2 SVGIG, per germline (reference sequence). J lost 7 bases, V lost 7 bases, and 5 bases had no gene match. CDR3 length: 12 residues. CDR3 DNA sequence: TGTGCCTTCAGGACAGGGGACAACACCATATATTTT. The encoded protein is CAFRTGDNTIYF.

The chain has TRBV5-6 and TRBJ2-6; D not resolved. The ends were cut back, 2 bases at V and 0 bases at J, with 12 bases in the middle. Germline values: CDR1 SGHDT, CDR2 YYEEEE. The CDR3 sequence is 17 residues long. The CDR3 reads CASSFPPQFSGANVLTF. CDR3 DNA: TGTGCCAGCAGCTTTCCCCCCCAGTTCTCTGGGGCCAACGTCCTGACTTTC. Combining the CDR3 with reference TRBV5-6 and TRBJ2-6 gives the whole variable domain DAGVTQSPTHLIKTRGQQVTLRCSPKSGHDTVSWYQQALGQGPQFIFQYYEEEERQRGNFPDRFSGHQFPNYSSELNVNALLLGDSALYLCASSFPPQFSGANVLTFGAGSRLTVL.

The rearrangement links TRBV5-1 to TRBJ2-3, with TRBD2 as a possible D gene (6 bases). Per the germline V gene, CDR1 is SGHRS and CDR2 is YFSETQ. The V end was cut by 5 bases, the J end by 3 bases, with 10 bases between. The CDR3 runs to 13 residues. DNA of the CDR3: TGCGCCAGCAGTCCGCTAGCGACAGATACGCAGTATTTT. It codes for CASSPLATDTQYF.

The chain recombines TRBV5-1 with TRBJ2-3; D is ambiguous. CDR3 length: 13 amino acids. Between the trimmed V and J ends, which lost 0 bases and 0 bases, there was a span of 2 bases. From germline, CDR1 is SGHRS and CDR2 YFSETQ. CDR3 coding DNA: TGCGCCAGCAGCTTGGCTAGCACAGATACGCAGTATTTT. It codes for CASSLASTDTQYF.

J is TRBJ2-7 and V is TRBV7-2; 12 nucleotides match TRBD2. This CDR3 spans 19 amino acids. Germline values: CDR1 SGHTA, CDR2 FQGNSA. Trimming removed 1 base from V and 0 bases from J; junction bases left unmatched: 10. CDR3 DNA sequence: TGTGCCAGCAGCTTAGTCGGAGGACTAGCGGGATCACGCTCCTACGAGCAGTACTTC. Translated, it gives CASSLVGGLAGSRSYEQYF.

The gene calls are TRBV19 and TRBJ1-2; D unclear. This CDR3 region has 13 residues. V lost 7 bases to trimming and J lost 0 bases, with 9 bases between them. Germline CDR1 is LNHDA and CDR2 is SQIVND (reference sequence). CDR3 protein: CASNQDSNYGYTF. The CDR3 DNA sequence: TGTGCCAGTAACCAGGACTCTAACTATGGCTACACCTTC.

The chain recombines TRBV3-1 (or the pseudogene TRBV3-2) with TRBJ2-3; TRBD2 matches at 7 bases. CDR1 and CDR2 (germline): LGHDT, YNNKEL (reference sequence). The V gene end was trimmed by 1 base and the J gene end by 3 bases; junction bases not matched to a gene: 7. This CDR3 contains 16 residues. CDR3 residues: CASSQGASGRTDTQYF. DNA of the CDR3: TGTGCCAGCAGCCAAGGGGCTAGCGGAAGGACAGATACGCAGTATTTT.

The rearrangement uses TRBV28 and TRBJ2-6; TRBD2 agrees at 13 bases. V dropped 10 bases and J dropped 0; count of bases not matched to a gene: 6. The CDR3 contains 17 residues. Germline CDR1 is MDHEN and CDR2 is SYDVKM. CDR3 sequence: CATGLAGMFSGANVLTF. The CDR3 DNA is TGTGCCACGGGACTAGCGGGAATGTTCTCTGGGGCCAACGTCCTGACTTTC.

The chain couples TRBV9 to TRBJ2-7; 10 bases are a match to TRBD1. This CDR3 contains 14 residues. Trimming took 3 bases from V and 5 from J; bases not matched to a gene: 5. From germline, CDR1 is SGDLS and CDR2 YYNGEE. CDR3 nucleotides: TGTGCCAGCAGCGCCCGGGACAGGGGAAACGAGCAGTACTTC. It yields the protein CASSARDRGNEQYF.

The genes are TRBV18 and TRBJ1-2; D remains unclear. This CDR3 contains 14 residues. With 2 bases removed from V and 4 bases from J, the gap between germline ends came to 11 bases. The germline V gene encodes CDR1 KGHSH and CDR2 LQKENI. The CDR3 DNA reads TGTGCCAGCTCACCAAAACGGGATGTCTATGGCTACACCTTC. Amino acid sequence: CASSPKRDVYGYTF.

The rearrangement links TRBV30 to TRBJ1-2; D is ambiguous. V lost 8 bases and J lost 4, with 17 bases in between. Germline CDR1 GTSNPN, CDR2 SVGIG (reference sequence). CDR3 length: 13 residues. This chain's CDR3 is CAGARSGIYGYTF. The CDR3 DNA sequence: TGTGCCGGAGCACGAAGTGGAATCTATGGCTACACCTTC. Variable domain in full (rest from reference TRBV30 and TRBJ1-2): SQTIHQWPATLVQPVGSPLSLECTVEGTSNPNLYWYRQAAGRGLQLLFYSVGIGQISSEVPQNLSASRPQDRQFILSSKKLLLSDSGFYLCAGARSGIYGYTFGSGTRLTVV.

Turning to this clone: Other nucleotide sequences from this sample produce the same CDR3. The chain couples TRBV30 to TRBJ1-5; D is perhaps TRBD1 (5 bases). Germline V gives CDR1 GTSNPN, CDR2 SVGIG (reference sequence). This CDR3 is 13 amino acids long. V lost 3 bases and J 2 bases, leaving 8 bases between the germline ends. CDR3 DNA: TGTGCCTGGAGGGGGCAGGGCAATCAGCCCCAGCATTTT. This translates into CAWRGQGNQPQHF.